This passage covers 32 T cell receptor beta chains from one sample sequenced in a study of T cell responses to AZD1222 COVID-19 vaccine. The table came from immunoSEQ multiplex PCR; TCRdb's copy has only in-frame clones and leaves some out. The data show about 130,000 clones, around 90% seen once. Sequencing used peripheral blood, obtained 28 days after the second AZD1222 dose. The receptors stem from an adult who received the AZD1222 COVID-19 vaccine.

The V gene is TRBV5-1, the J gene TRBJ1-6, with 8 bases aligning to TRBD1. Germline CDR1 SGHRS, CDR2 YFSETQ. The CDR3 is 17 residues long. V trimming: 3 bases; J trimming: 8 bases; junction bases outside the gene matches: 13. CDR3 coding DNA: TGCGCCAGCAGCTCCTCCCCGACAGGGGATGTTTATTCACCCCTCCACTTT. This translates into CASSSSPTGDVYSPLHF.

The chain combines TRBV2 with TRBJ1-5; possibly TRBD1 for D (6 bases). The CDR3 length is 13 residues. Germline CDR1 and CDR2: SNHLY and FYNNEI. Between the trimmed V and J ends, which lost 8 bases and 6 bases, there was a span of 14 bases. CDR3 sequence: CASEQGPGQPQHF. CDR3 nucleotide sequence: TGTGCCAGCGAGCAGGGGCCCGGTCAGCCCCAGCATTTT.

The rearrangement links TRBV4-3 to TRBJ2-7; 8 nucleotides align to TRBD2. The junction had 8 bases not matched to a gene; V was cut back by 1 base and J by 3 bases. The germline CDR1 and CDR2 sequences are LGHNA and YSLEER. The length of the CDR3 is 16 residues. The CDR3 bases are TGCGCCAGCAGCCAAGGAGCGAGCGGGGGTAACTACGAGCAGTACTTC. It yields the protein CASSQGASGGNYEQYF.

The V and J genes are TRBV4-2 and TRBJ2-4; the match to TRBD2 covers 10 bases. J gave up 6 bases and V 0 bases, and 11 bases lay outside the gene matches. Germline assignment: CDR1 LGHNA and CDR2 YNFKEQ. The CDR3 covers 18 residues. The CDR3 is CASSQDERSSGGINIQYF. The CDR3 nucleotides read TGTGCCAGCAGCCAAGATGAGCGGTCTAGCGGGGGAATAAACATTCAGTACTTC.

This clone has only one observation. The genes are TRBV5-1 and TRBJ1-1; the match to TRBD1 covers 8 bases. The CDR3 runs 17 residues. Germline V gene sequence: CDR1 SGHRS, CDR2 YFSETQ. With 0 bases clipped from V and 0 bases from J, the junction kept 7 bases outside the gene matches. The CDR3 region has the DNA TGCGCCAGCAGCTTGGGGACAGGGTTTAAATTGAACACTGAAGCTTTCTTT. The encoded protein is CASSLGTGFKLNTEAFF.

The chain recombines TRBV12-3 or TRBV12-4 with TRBJ2-1, with 9 bases aligning to TRBD1. V shed 11 bases and J 5 bases; nucleotides not matched to a gene: 7. The CDR3 has 13 amino acids. DNA of the CDR3: TGTGCCGGGGGAGGGACAGGGAACAATGAGCAGTTCTTC. Translating it yields CAGGGTGNNEQFF.

The chain carries TRBV21-1 and TRBJ1-6. TRBV21-1 is a recognized pseudogene. CDR3 size: 8 residues. Written as DNA, the CDR3 is TGTGCCACCGCACCCCTCCACTTT. It is translated as CATAPLHF.

This clone was counted at least ten times. This chain connects TRBV5-4 to TRBJ2-2, with TRBD2 identical over 14 bases. This CDR3 is built from 15 residues. Per the germline V gene, CDR1 is SGHNT and CDR2 is YYREEE (reference sequence). The V gene end was trimmed by 4 bases and the J gene end by 8 bases; junction bases not matched to a gene: 4. CDR3 in amino acids: CASSRLAGGPGELFF. DNA of the CDR3: TGTGCCAGCAGCCGACTAGCGGGAGGGCCGGGGGAGCTGTTTTTT.

This sequence joins TRBV3-1 (or the pseudogene TRBV3-2) and TRBJ1-1, with D perhaps matching TRBD1 (6 bases). Germline V gene lookup returns CDR1 LGHDT and CDR2 YNNKEL (reference sequence). Trimming removed 4 bases from V and 6 bases from J, with 12 bases in between. CDR3 length: 13 amino acids. CDR3 nucleotides: TGTGCCAGCAGCCCCACTGGGGGCCCTGAAGCTTTCTTT. Encoded protein: CASSPTGGPEAFF.

This clone was counted a single time. V and J are TRBV7-9 and TRBJ2-3, with D uncertain. The CDR3 consists of 15 residues. In germline, CDR1 is SEHNR, CDR2 FQNEAQ (reference sequence). Trimming took off 1 base at V and 0 bases at J, with 8 bases between the two ends. DNA for the CDR3: TGTGCCAGCAGCTTAGGGATAACTAGCACAGATACGCAGTATTTT. Translated: CASSLGITSTDTQYF.

The V call is TRBV10-3, the J call TRBJ2-3; perhaps TRBD1 as D (7 bases). Germline-derived CDR1 and CDR2 are ENHRY and SYGVKD. V dropped 10 bases and J dropped 4 bases, with 15 bases sitting between them. CDR3 length: 13 residues. The CDR3 reads CASRQGGPDTQYF. DNA for the CDR3: TGTGCCAGTCGACAGGGAGGTCCAGATACGCAGTATTTT.

The rearrangement joins TRBV5-1 to TRBJ2-5, with no clear D. Germline V lookup: CDR1 SGHRS, CDR2 YFSETQ. The CDR3 sequence is 13 residues long. V was cut by 3 bases and J by 3 bases, with 9 bases left in between. CDR3 DNA sequence: TGCGCCAGCAGCTCACCAGATAAAGAGACCCAGTACTTC. Its translation: CASSSPDKETQYF.

The genes are TRBV5-4 and TRBJ1-1, with 7 bases identical to TRBD1. CDR1 and CDR2 from the germline V gene are SGHNT and YYREEE (reference sequence). V was clipped by 4 bases and J by 5 bases; unmatched bases: 14. This CDR3 is built from 16 residues. CDR3: CASSLGSRQGGTEAFF. CDR3 in DNA: TGTGCCAGCAGCCTCGGGAGCCGACAGGGAGGAACTGAAGCTTTCTTT.

The chain couples TRBV19 to TRBJ1-2, with TRBD1 identical over 10 bases. Looked up from germline, CDR1 is LNHDA and CDR2 is SQIVND (reference sequence). The CDR3 is 15 amino acids. Trimming cost V 5 bases and J 5 bases; bases outside gene matches: 8. CDR3 nucleotide sequence: TGTGCCAGTAGTTCGGGACAGGGGATACTGTATGGCTACACCTTC. Its protein product is CASSSGQGILYGYTF.

The table lists this clone with a count of one. The V gene is TRBV18, the J gene TRBJ1-1; no reliable D call. Between the trimmed V and J ends, which lost 3 bases and 7 bases, there was a span of 15 bases. CDR3 size: 14 residues. Germline V gene data show CDR1 as KGHSH and CDR2 as LQKENI. CDR3 residues: CASSPGHSWGEAFF. CDR3 DNA sequence: TGTGCCAGCTCACCTGGGCACTCCTGGGGTGAAGCTTTCTTT.

The chain couples TRBV30 to TRBJ1-6; 7 nucleotides line up with TRBD1. The germline CDR1 and CDR2 sequences are GTSNPN and SVGIG (reference sequence). V dropped 2 bases and J dropped 4; count of bases not matched to a gene: 5. CDR3 length equals 15 residues. CDR3 in DNA: TGTGCCTGGAGTAGGGGGCGAATTTATAATTCACCCCTCCACTTT. It specifies CAWSRGRIYNSPLHF.

V is TRBV12-3 or TRBV12-4 and J is TRBJ1-1; D gene ambiguous. The CDR3 covers 12 residues. V was trimmed by 3 bases and J by 0 bases, leaving 2 bases between them. The DNA for the CDR3 is TGTGCCAGCAGTTTGGTGAACACTGAAGCTTTCTTT. Its protein is CASSLVNTEAFF.

The CDR3 sequence is CASSLAPPGSSTDTQYF. CDR3 DNA: TGCGCCAGCAGCTTGGCCCCGCCAGGGTCCAGCACAGATACGCAGTATTTT. The chain uses TRBV5-1 and TRBJ2-3; perhaps TRBD1 as D (5 bases). Deletions cut 0 bases from V and 0 bases from J, with 14 bases between. CDR1 and CDR2 from the germline V gene are SGHRS and YFSETQ. The CDR3 has 17 amino acids.

V gene TRBV5-8 combines with J gene TRBJ1-2, with TRBD1 matching 9 bases. The CDR3 contains 13 residues. V gave up 1 base and J gave up 7 bases; unmatched junction bases: 2. Germline CDR1 is SGHTS and CDR2 is YDEGEE. This CDR3 reads CASSLRDRVGYTF. The CDR3 nucleotides are TGTGCCAGCAGCTTGCGGGACAGGGTTGGCTACACCTTC.

In regard to this clone: At one of its ends the junction is not consistent with the germline gene, which may arise from a read error. The chain has TRBV5-1 and TRBJ2-7; 8 bases fit TRBD2. CDR3 size: 14 residues. Per the germline V gene, CDR1 is SGHRS and CDR2 is YFSETQ. CDR3 nucleotide sequence: TGCGCCAGCCGCTTAGACAGCGGGAGTTACGAGCAGTACTTC. It codes for CASRLDSGSYEQYF.

V and J are TRBV29-1 and TRBJ2-1; D is ambiguous. CDR3 size: 12 residues. Germline CDR1 reads SQVTM; CDR2 reads ANQGSEA. Trimming took 2 bases from V and 4 from J, leaving 6 bases between them. The DNA for the CDR3 is TGCAGCGTTGAAAGGACGTACAATGAGCAGTTCTTC. Translating it yields CSVERTYNEQFF.

The rearrangement uses TRBV13 and TRBJ1-1; D gene unclear. Germline V lookup: CDR1 PRHDT, CDR2 FYEKMQ (reference sequence). The CDR3 contains 12 residues. With 1 base removed from V and 9 bases from J, the gap between germline ends came to 9 bases. The CDR3 DNA reads as TGTGCCAGCAGCTTAGAACGTACGCAAGCTTTCTTT. Its translation: CASSLERTQAFF.

The V and J genes are TRBV10-2 and TRBJ2-7, with 10 nucleotides matching TRBD2. There are 15 residues in the CDR3. Germline trimming cut 2 bases from V and 3 bases from J; bases unmatched to any gene: 4. Looked up from germline, CDR1 is WSHSY and CDR2 is SAAADI. As DNA, the CDR3 is TGCGCCAGCAGTGAGGGGGCTAGCGGGAGCTACGAGCAGTACTTC. Translated: CASSEGASGSYEQYF.

V and J are TRBV28 and TRBJ1-3; 7 bases match TRBD1. Germline CDR1 is MDHEN and CDR2 is SYDVKM. CDR3 length: 17 residues. The V segment lost 1 base and the J segment 5 bases; nucleotides outside the gene matches: 11. The CDR3 nucleotides are TGTGCCAGCAGTTTATCCGGGACAGAGAGCCTACGAAACACCATATATTTT. This gives the protein CASSLSGTESLRNTIYF. The entire variable domain, with the rest obtained from reference TRBV28 and TRBJ1-3, is as follows: DVKVTQSSRYLVKRTGEKVFLECVQDMDHENMFWYRQDPGLGLRLIYFSYDVKMKEKGDIPEGYSVSREKKERFSLILESASTNQTSMYLCASSLSGTESLRNTIYFGEGSWLTVV.

This chain uses TRBV7-9 with TRBJ2-5; no clear D. The CDR3 runs 12 residues. Germline values: CDR1 SEHNR, CDR2 FQNEAQ (reference sequence). V lost 3 bases and J lost 2, with 4 bases in between. The CDR3 protein is CASSFSQETQYF. In nucleotides, the CDR3 is TGTGCCAGCAGCTTTTCACAAGAGACCCAGTACTTC.

The V call is TRBV4-1, the J call TRBJ2-5; possibly TRBD2 for D (6 bases). The CDR3 contains 14 residues. The germline V gene encodes CDR1 MGHRA and CDR2 YSYEKL. Trimming removed 5 bases from V and 4 bases from J, with 14 bases in between. In DNA form, the CDR3 reads TGCGCCAGCAGCTTAGAGGCCGGGAGAGAGACCCAGTACTTC. It encodes CASSLEAGRETQYF.

The genes are TRBV30 and TRBJ2-7, with unresolved D. Germline V CDR1 and CDR2: GTSNPN, SVGIG (reference sequence). The CDR3 covers 13 residues. With 0 bases removed from V and 6 bases from J, the gap between germline ends came to 12 bases. CDR3 in DNA: TGTGCCTGGAGTGTATCCAGCCCTGGCGAGCAGTACTTC. It is translated as CAWSVSSPGEQYF.

The CDR3 DNA follows: TGTGCCAGCAGCTCGCCTCGGATGTACGAGCAGTACTTC. Its protein is CASSSPRMYEQYF. The chain joins TRBV13 to TRBJ2-7; D gene unclear. There are 13 residues in the CDR3. The germline CDR1 and CDR2 sequences are PRHDT and FYEKMQ (reference sequence). Trimming shortened V by 4 bases and J by 4 bases, and 11 bases separated the two germline ends.

On this clone itself: The junction departs from germline at one end; a sequencing error may be responsible. This chain connects TRBV11-1 to TRBJ1-1; possibly TRBD1 for D (6 bases). The CDR3 covers 15 residues. Germline CDR1 and CDR2: SGHAT and FQDESV (reference sequence). CDR3 region: CVSSLRGGMNTEAFF. CDR3 sequence (DNA): TGTGTCAGCAGCTTAAGGGGGGGGATGAACACTGAAGCTTTCTTT.

J is TRBJ2-1 and V is TRBV19; a weak D match, TRBD1 (6 bases). Trimming stripped 7 bases from V and 1 base from J, with 8 bases between. Germline loops: CDR1 LNHDA, CDR2 SQIVND (reference sequence). The CDR3 is 13 amino acids. CDR3 protein: CASNQGSYNEQFF. CDR3 sequence (DNA): TGTGCCAGTAACCAGGGGTCCTACAATGAGCAGTTCTTC.

This rearrangement joins TRBV3-1 (or the pseudogene TRBV3-2) to TRBJ2-7; no clear D. The CDR3 is 12 residues long. V lost 3 bases and J lost 4, with 7 bases in between. Germline loops: CDR1 LGHDT, CDR2 YNNKEL (reference sequence). CDR3 protein: CASSHGGYEQYF. In nucleotides, the CDR3 is TGTGCCAGCAGCCATGGTGGTTACGAGCAGTACTTC.

This chain links TRBV14 with TRBJ2-1; 8 bases agree with TRBD1. The germline V gene has CDR1 SGHDN and CDR2 FVKESK. V trimming: 3 bases; J trimming: 3 bases; junction bases outside the gene matches: 7. This CDR3 has 16 amino acids. CDR3 DNA sequence: TGTGCCAGCAGCCAGCCCGGCAGGGGGCTCTACAATGAGCAGTTCTTC. Protein product: CASSQPGRGLYNEQFF.